A single count supports the clone carrying this TCR beta chain. Measured with immunoSEQ multiplex PCR; TCRdb has only the in-frame clones, and not every one. The sample lists 110,000 or so clones, around three quarters occurring once. This sample is part of a study of blood T cell repertoires in COVID-19. The sequence came from a man in his sixties or seventies with acute or convalescent COVID-19. Sequencing used peripheral blood.

Here the CDR3 DNA reads TGTGCCAGCAGCTTAGCCTCGGGGGGAGCTTATCAGCCCCAGCATTTT. This encodes CASSLASGGAYQPQHF. This chain joins TRBV7-6 and TRBJ1-5, with D perhaps matching TRBD1 (5 bases). CDR1 and CDR2 from the germline V gene are SGHVS and FNYEAQ. The CDR3 length is 16 residues. Trimming shortened V by 0 bases and J by 5 bases, and 14 bases separated the two germline ends.